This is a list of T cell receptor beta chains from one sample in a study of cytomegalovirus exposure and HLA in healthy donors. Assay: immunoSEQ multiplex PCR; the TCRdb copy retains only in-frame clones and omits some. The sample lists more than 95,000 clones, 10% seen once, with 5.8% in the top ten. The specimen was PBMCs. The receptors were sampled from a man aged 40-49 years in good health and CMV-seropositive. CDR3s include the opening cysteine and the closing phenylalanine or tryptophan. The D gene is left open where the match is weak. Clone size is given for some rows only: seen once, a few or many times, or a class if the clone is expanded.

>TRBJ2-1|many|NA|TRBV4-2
TGTGCCAGCAGCCCGGTTAGCGGACGCTCCTACAATGAGCAGTTCTTC
CASSPVSGRSYNEQFF
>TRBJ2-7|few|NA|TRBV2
TGTGCCAGCATTAGAGTGGAGTACGAGCAGTACTTC
CASIRVEYEQYF
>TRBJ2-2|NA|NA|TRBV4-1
TGCGCCAGCAGCTACCCTCCGGGACAGAACACCGGGGAGCTGTTTTTT
CASSYPPGQNTGELFF
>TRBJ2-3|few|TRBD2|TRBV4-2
TGTGCCAGCAGCCAAGTTTTCCGGGAGGGGACAGATACGCAGTATTTT
CASSQVFREGTDTQYF
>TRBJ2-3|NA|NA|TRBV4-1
TGCGCCAGCAGCCCTGTGGGACTGCCCACAAATACGCAGTATTTT
CASSPVGLPTNTQYF
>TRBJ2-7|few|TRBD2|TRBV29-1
TGCAGCGTTGAACTAGCGGGAGACGTCTCCTACGAGCAGTACTTC
CSVELAGDVSYEQYF
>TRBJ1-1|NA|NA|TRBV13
TGTGCCAGCAGCTTATTTGTCAGGGATGAAGCTTTCTTT
CASSLFVRDEAFF
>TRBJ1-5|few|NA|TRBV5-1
TGCGCCAGCAGCTTGGCAGGTTATCAGCCCCAGCATTTT
CASSLAGYQPQHF
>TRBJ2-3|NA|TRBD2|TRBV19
TGTGCCAGTTCTTTGCTCTTCGGGAGGGCCACAGATACGCAGTATTTT
CASSLLFGRATDTQYF
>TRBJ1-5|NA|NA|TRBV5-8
TGTGCCAGCAGCTTGCACCGGGGAGGGATCGATCAGCCCCAGCATTTT
CASSLHRGGIDQPQHF
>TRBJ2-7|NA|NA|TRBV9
TGTGCCAGCAGCGTGACTCAGACCTCCTACGAGCAGTACTTC
CASSVTQTSYEQYF
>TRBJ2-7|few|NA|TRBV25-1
TGTGCCAGCAGTGAAGGACGGGGTACCCACGAGCAGTACTTC
CASSEGRGTHEQYF
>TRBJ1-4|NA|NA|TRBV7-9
TGTGCCAGCAGCTTAGCGGCGGACACCCTAACTAATGAAAAACTGTTTTTT
CASSLAADTLTNEKLFF
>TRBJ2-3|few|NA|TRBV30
TGTGCCCGGGACTTCCCCGGGACAGATACGCAGTATTTT
CARDFPGTDTQYF
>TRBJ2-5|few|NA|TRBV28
TGTGCCAGCAGTTTATTCGGTGAGACCCAGTACTTC
CASSLFGETQYF
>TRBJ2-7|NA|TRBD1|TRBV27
TGTGCCAGCAGATCATTCCTACAGGGGACCTTAAACGAGCAGTACTTC
CASRSFLQGTLNEQYF
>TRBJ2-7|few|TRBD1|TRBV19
TGTGCCAGTAGTCTGGGACAGGGCTACGAGCAGTACTTC
CASSLGQGYEQYF
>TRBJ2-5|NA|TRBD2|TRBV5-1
TGCGCCAGCAGCTTGGCTCTAGCGGGAGAAACCCAGTACTTC
CASSLALAGETQYF
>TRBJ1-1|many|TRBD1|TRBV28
TGTGCCAGCAGTCTTCCCCCGACAGGGATGGAGACTGAAGCTTTCTTT
CASSLPPTGMETEAFF
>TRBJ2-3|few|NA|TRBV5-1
TGCGCCAGCAGCTTGGCCCTAGCGAACACAGATACGCAGTATTTT
CASSLALANTDTQYF
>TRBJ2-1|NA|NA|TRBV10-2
TGCGCCAGCAGTGAGTCGAGTAGAAATGAGCAGTTCTTC
CASSESSRNEQFF
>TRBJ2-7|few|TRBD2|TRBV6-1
TGTGCCAGCAGTGAAGCCGGACTAGCGGGAGTCTCCTACGAGCAGTACTTC
CASSEAGLAGVSYEQYF
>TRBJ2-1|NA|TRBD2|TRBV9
TGTGCCAGCAGCGTAGATTCTAGCGGAATCTACAATGAGCAGTTCTTC
CASSVDSSGIYNEQFF
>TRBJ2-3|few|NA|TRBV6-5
TGTGCCAGCAGTCCGAGCACAGATACGCAGTATTTT
CASSPSTDTQYF
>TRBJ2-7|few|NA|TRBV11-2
TGTGCCAGCAGCTTAGAGGGGGGACAGATCTCCTACGAGCAGTACTTC
CASSLEGGQISYEQYF
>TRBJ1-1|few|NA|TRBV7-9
TGTGCCAGCAGCCCCTCGAGAGCTGAAGCTTTCTTT
CASSPSRAEAFF
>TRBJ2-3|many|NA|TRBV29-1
TGCAGCGTATTCCAGGGACTCCGCACAGATACGCAGTATTTT
CSVFQGLRTDTQYF
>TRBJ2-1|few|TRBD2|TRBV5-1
TGCGCCAGCAGCTTGGGGCTAGCGGGAGAAGAAGATGAGCAGTTCTTC
CASSLGLAGEEDEQFF
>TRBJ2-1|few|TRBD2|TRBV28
TGTGCCAGCAGCATTCTAGCGGCATCCTACAATGAGCAGTTCTTC
CASSILAASYNEQFF
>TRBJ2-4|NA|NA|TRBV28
TGTGCCAGCAGTACATCGACAGTGCAAAACATTCAGTACTTC
CASSTSTVQNIQYF
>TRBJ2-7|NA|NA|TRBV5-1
TGCGCCAGCAGCTTAACCCAGGGGCTCTTCTACGAGCAGTACTTC
CASSLTQGLFYEQYF
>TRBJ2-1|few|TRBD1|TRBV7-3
TGTGCCAGCAGCCCCCGGGCAGGGGGCGCGGTGGGAAATTACAATGAGCAGTTCTTC
CASSPRAGGAVGNYNEQFF
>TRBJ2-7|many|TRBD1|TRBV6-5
TGTGCCAGCAGTTACTCGGGACAGGCCCTCTCCTACGAGCAGTACTTC
CASSYSGQALSYEQYF
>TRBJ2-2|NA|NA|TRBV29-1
TGCAGCGTTGACGTTGGAGGGAGCAACGGGGAGCTGTTTTTT
CSVDVGGSNGELFF
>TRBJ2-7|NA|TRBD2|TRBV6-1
TGTGCCAGCAGGCAGCGGGAGTTGGACATAGAGTTCCAGTACTTC
CASRQRELDIEFQYF
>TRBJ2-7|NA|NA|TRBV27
TGTGCCAGCAGTTTATCGGTCCTATACGAGCAGTACTTC
CASSLSVLYEQYF
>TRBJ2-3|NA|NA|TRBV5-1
TGCGCCAGCAGCCCGCCGGGCGGGATTGGAACAGATACGCAGTATTTT
CASSPPGGIGTDTQYF
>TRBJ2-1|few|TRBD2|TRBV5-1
TGCGCCAGCAGCCCCGGAGGGACTAGCGGGAGACTTGAGCAGTTCTTC
CASSPGGTSGRLEQFF
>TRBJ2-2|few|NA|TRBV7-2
TGTGCCAGCAGCTTTACTAGTTACACCGGGGAGCTGTTTTTT
CASSFTSYTGELFF
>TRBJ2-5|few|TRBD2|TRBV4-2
TGTGCCAGCAGCCAGGGACTAGCGGGGGCTCTGGGAGAGACCCAGTACTTC
CASSQGLAGALGETQYF
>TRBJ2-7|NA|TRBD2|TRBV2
TGTGCCAGCCTCCAGCGGGAGGGCTCCTACGAGCAGTACTTC
CASLQREGSYEQYF
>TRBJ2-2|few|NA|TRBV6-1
TGTGCCAGCTCGGCCGGGGACACCGGGGAGCTGTTTTTT
CASSAGDTGELFF
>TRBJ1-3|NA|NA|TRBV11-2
TGTGCCAGCAGCTTAAGCAGACACTCTGGAAACACCATATATTTT
CASSLSRHSGNTIYF
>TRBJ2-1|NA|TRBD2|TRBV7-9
TGTGCCAGCAGCTTAGCGGCTAGCGGGAGGGCCGGTGAGCAGTTCTTC
CASSLAASGRAGEQFF
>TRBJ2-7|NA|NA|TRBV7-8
TGTGCCAGCAGCATCCGACAGCCCTACGAGCAGTACTTC
CASSIRQPYEQYF
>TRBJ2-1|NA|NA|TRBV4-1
TGCGCCAGCAGCCCCGCGGCACCCTACAATGAGCAGTTCTTC
CASSPAAPYNEQFF
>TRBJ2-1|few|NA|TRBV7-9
TGTGCCAGCAGCTTTAGGAGTTATGAGCAGTTCTTC
CASSFRSYEQFF
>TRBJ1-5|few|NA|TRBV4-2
TGTGCCAGCAGCCAAGTACAGGGATCCAATCAGCCCCAGCATTTT
CASSQVQGSNQPQHF
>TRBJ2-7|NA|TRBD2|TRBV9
TGTGCCAGCAGCGTAGCTCCCGTAACTAGCGGGAGTTTCTACGAGCAGTACTTC
CASSVAPVTSGSFYEQYF
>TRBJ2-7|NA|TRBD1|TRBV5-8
TGTGCCAGCAGCCGAGGACAGGCAAGCTCCTACGAGCAGTACTTC
CASSRGQASSYEQYF
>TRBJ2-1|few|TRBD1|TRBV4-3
TGCGCCAGCAGCTCTCGGACAGGGGGGAATGAGCAGTTCTTC
CASSSRTGGNEQFF
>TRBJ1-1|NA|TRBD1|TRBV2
TGTGCCAGCAGAGACGACAGGGGGGCTGAAGCTTTCTTT
CASRDDRGAEAFF
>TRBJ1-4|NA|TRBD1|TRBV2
TGTGCCAGCAGTCGGACAGGGAGAAATGAAAAACTGTTTTTT
CASSRTGRNEKLFF
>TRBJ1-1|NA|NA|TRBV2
TGTGCCAGCAGTCCGACTATGAACACTGAAGCTTTCTTT
CASSPTMNTEAFF
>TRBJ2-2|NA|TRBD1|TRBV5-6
TGTGCCAGCAGCTTTATGGGACAGGGTTTTATCACCGGGGAGCTGTTTTTT
CASSFMGQGFITGELFF
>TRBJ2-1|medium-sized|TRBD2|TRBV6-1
TGTGCCAGCAGTGACAGGACTAGCGGTCTCAATGAGCAGTTCTTC
CASSDRTSGLNEQFF